These 19 T cell receptor beta chains were sequenced from one sample in a study of blood T cell repertoires in COVID-19. Data came from immunoSEQ multiplex PCR; TCRdb stores just in-frame clones and leaves some out. This sample has some 340,000 clones, with 90% to 95% found just once. The material sequenced was PBMCs or T cells enriched from blood (not recorded which). These receptors were collected from a woman aged 25 to 45 who had been exposed to COVID-19.

This chain links TRBV11-2 with TRBJ2-7; 11 bases match TRBD2. This CDR3 spans 15 amino acids. Per the germline V gene, CDR1 is SGHAT and CDR2 is FQNNGV. After removal of 5 bases from V and 1 base from J, the junction contained 4 bases not matched to a gene. CDR3 residues: CASSISGGESYEQYF. The CDR3 DNA reads as TGTGCCAGCAGCATTAGCGGGGGGGAGTCCTACGAGCAGTACTTC.

The genes are TRBV5-1 and TRBJ1-2, with D perhaps TRBD1 (6 bases). The CDR3 extends over 15 amino acids. Germline assignment: CDR1 SGHRS and CDR2 YFSETQ. The V and J ends lost 0 bases and 0 bases respectively, with 9 bases between them. The CDR3 sequence is CASSLEGVANYGYTF. CDR3 sequence (DNA): TGCGCCAGCAGCTTGGAGGGGGTGGCTAACTATGGCTACACCTTC.

The chain has TRBV6-5 and TRBJ1-1; D gene ambiguous. V was pared by 3 bases and J by 8 bases, with 16 bases between. CDR3 length: 14 residues. CDR1 MNHEY and CDR2 SVGAGI come from the germline V gene. CDR3 region: CASSYYSPGIEAFF. In DNA form, the CDR3 reads TGTGCCAGCAGTTATTATTCACCAGGAATCGAAGCTTTCTTT.

This chain connects TRBV7-3 to TRBJ2-5; D is possibly TRBD1 (6 bases). V gave up 5 bases and J gave up 8 bases, with 15 bases separating them. Germline assignment: CDR1 SGHTA and CDR2 FQGTGA. There are 13 residues in the CDR3. CDR3: CASSDYRDATQYF. CDR3 in DNA: TGTGCCAGCAGCGACTACAGGGATGCAACCCAGTACTTC.

This rearrangement joins TRBV7-2 to TRBJ1-1; D possibly corresponds to TRBD1 (6 bases). The CDR3 spans 15 residues. V was shortened by 0 bases and J by 2 bases, with 10 bases between the two germline ends. Germline V gene sequence: CDR1 SGHTA, CDR2 FQGNSA. The CDR3 reads CASSLAGTPNTEAFF. The CDR3 DNA is TGTGCCAGCAGCTTAGCTGGGACACCAAACACTGAAGCTTTCTTT.

This clone was found many times. The chain links TRBV4-1 to TRBJ1-1; D is perhaps TRBD1 (5 bases). The germline gives CDR1 MGHRA, CDR2 YSYEKL. This CDR3 spans 16 amino acids. V was shortened by 3 bases and J by 0 bases, with 14 bases between the two germline ends. The CDR3 loop is CASSQNRNKMNTEAFF. The CDR3 DNA reads as TGCGCCAGCAGCCAGAACAGGAACAAGATGAACACTGAAGCTTTCTTT.

V and J are TRBV5-5 and TRBJ1-2; unclear D gene. The CDR3 has 15 amino acids. Germline V CDR1 and CDR2: SGHKS, YYEKEE (reference sequence). The V and J ends lost 0 bases and 0 bases respectively, with 9 bases between them. This CDR3 reads CASSLVVRSNYGYTF. CDR3 DNA: TGTGCCAGCAGCTTGGTTGTGCGGTCTAACTATGGCTACACCTTC.

The rearrangement joins TRBV24-1 to TRBJ1-2; the D gene is possibly TRBD1 (5 bases). Trimming took 3 bases from V and 4 from J, leaving 11 bases between them. Germline CDR1 and CDR2: KGHDR and SFDVKD. The CDR3 has 14 amino acids. CDR3 sequence: CATSDSRQGYGYTF. For the CDR3, the DNA is TGTGCCACCAGTGATAGTCGGCAGGGCTATGGCTACACCTTC.

The J gene is TRBJ2-3, the V gene TRBV7-9, with 7 bases aligning to TRBD1. The CDR3 runs 15 residues. V dropped 5 bases and J dropped 4; count of bases not matched to a gene: 9. Per germline, CDR1 SEHNR and CDR2 FQNEAQ (reference sequence). The CDR3: CASSPRGQVADTQYF. CDR3 sequence (DNA): TGTGCCAGCAGCCCGCGAGGACAGGTGGCAGATACGCAGTATTTT.

A few counts support this clone. This sample includes further DNA sequences coding for the same CDR3. V usage is TRBV9 and J usage is TRBJ2-7; the D is unclear. The CDR3 is 13 residues long. Per the germline V gene, CDR1 is SGDLS and CDR2 is YYNGEE. The V end was cut by 0 bases, the J end by 3 bases, with 7 bases between. The CDR3 nucleotides are TGTGCCAGCAGCGTAGTTCCCAGCTACGAGCAGTACTTC. This sequence encodes CASSVVPSYEQYF.

This chain joins TRBV24-1 and TRBJ1-2; 8 bases align to TRBD1. The CDR3 extends over 14 amino acids. Germline V CDR1 and CDR2: KGHDR, SFDVKD. Trimming cost V 6 bases and J 4 bases; bases outside gene matches: 6. This chain's CDR3 is CATSMTGAVYGYTF. In DNA form, the CDR3 reads TGTGCCACCAGTATGACAGGGGCGGTCTATGGCTACACCTTC.

The rearrangement uses TRBV12-3 or TRBV12-4 and TRBJ1-1; D possibly corresponds to TRBD1 (6 bases). The CDR3 runs 12 residues. V gave up 6 bases and J gave up 11 bases, with 16 bases separating them. The CDR3: CASSLRGTRAFF. The CDR3 nucleotides read TGTGCCAGCAGCTTGAGGGGGACCAGGGCTTTCTTT.

The J gene is TRBJ2-3, the V gene TRBV7-6; 7 nucleotides agree with TRBD1. The CDR3 has 15 amino acids. J gave up 4 bases and V 0 bases, and 4 bases lay outside the gene matches. The V gene's germline CDR1 is SGHVS and CDR2 FNYEAQ. CDR3 residues: CASSLATGMADTQYF. The CDR3 coding sequence is TGTGCCAGCAGCTTAGCGACAGGGATGGCAGATACGCAGTATTTT.

The V gene is TRBV13, the J gene TRBJ2-7; TRBD1 matches 11 bases. Germline-derived CDR1 and CDR2 are PRHDT and FYEKMQ (reference sequence). The CDR3 has 16 amino acids. J was trimmed by 6 bases and V by 0 bases; bases with no gene match: 7. The CDR3 loop is CASSLGRGQGVLEQYF. The CDR3 nucleotides are TGTGCCAGCAGCTTAGGAAGGGGACAGGGGGTCCTCGAGCAGTACTTC. Full variable domain (outside the CDR3, taken from reference TRBV13 and TRBJ2-7): AAGVIQSPRHLIKEKRETATLKCYPIPRHDTVYWYQQGPGQDPQFLISFYEKMQSDKGSIPDRFSAQQFSDYHSELNMSSLELGDSALYFCASSLGRGQGVLEQYFGPGTRLTVT.

This chain connects TRBV19 to TRBJ1-5, with D possibly TRBD1 on 5 matching bases. Germline V gives CDR1 LNHDA, CDR2 SQIVND (reference sequence). V shed 5 bases and J shed 3 bases, with 14 bases lying between them. The CDR3 extends over 15 amino acids. The CDR3 DNA reads TGTGCCAGTAGTGGGGGGTTCGAGGACAATCAGCCCCAGCATTTT. Translation gives CASSGGFEDNQPQHF.

V is TRBV6-5 and J is TRBJ1-5; 10 nucleotides line up with TRBD1. Looked up from germline, CDR1 is MNHEY and CDR2 is SVGAGI. V was pared by 5 bases and J by 7 bases, with 5 bases of the junction left unmatched. The CDR3 extends over 14 amino acids. Here the CDR3 reads CASSKTGGEQPQHF. The CDR3 DNA follows: TGTGCCAGCAGTAAGACAGGGGGCGAACAGCCCCAGCATTTT.

The V and J genes are TRBV19 and TRBJ1-2; a possible D gene is TRBD1 (5 bases). The ends were cut back, 3 bases at V and 2 bases at J, with 13 bases in the middle. Germline V lookup: CDR1 LNHDA, CDR2 SQIVND (reference sequence). This CDR3 is 15 amino acids long. The CDR3: CASSMAGHQNYGYTF. Written as DNA, the CDR3 is TGTGCCAGTAGTATGGCAGGGCATCAGAACTATGGCTACACCTTC.

The chain carries TRBV4-3 and TRBJ1-3; possibly TRBD1 for D (5 bases). V gave up 0 bases and J gave up 0 bases, with 12 bases separating them. Germline assignment: CDR1 LGHNA and CDR2 YSLEER. This CDR3 is 17 amino acids long. The CDR3 DNA is TGCGCCAGCAGCCAAGACCCCCAGGGCTCCTCTGGAAACACCATATATTTT. It yields the protein CASSQDPQGSSGNTIYF.

Here the CDR3 reads CASSHPPSDARDNQPQHF. CDR3 bases: TGTGCCAGCAGCCACCCACCCTCTGACGCGAGGGACAATCAGCCCCAGCATTTT. The rearrangement joins TRBV7-9 to TRBJ1-5; D not resolved. This CDR3 spans 18 amino acids. CDR1 and CDR2 from the germline V gene are SEHNR and FQNEAQ (reference sequence). V lost 5 bases to trimming and J lost 3 bases, with 23 bases between them.